This T cell receptor (beta chain) was retrieved from a study of human T cells and chemical hapten exposure. TCRdb called the 5' RACE reads again in MiXCR, with one record for every CDR3 protein. Here the sample spans approximately 80,000 distinct CDR3 sequences, 15% being singletons. The total RNA was obtained from whole blood that was not fractionated. The CDR3 spans 13 residues. Germline assignment: CDR1 SGHNT and CDR2 YENEEA. V lost 6 bases, J lost 4 bases, and 12 bases lay in between. The chain combines TRBV11-3 with TRBJ1-1, with D possibly being TRBD1 (6 bases). The receptor was isolated from a female donor in good health. The CDR3 loop is CASSEIGGTEAFF. In DNA form, the CDR3 reads TGTGCCAGCAGTGAGATAGGGGGCACTGAAGCTTTCTTT.